This T cell receptor (beta chain) was recorded in a study of T cell responses to AZD1222 COVID-19 vaccine. General observations from the study: Unmutated variant regions are reportedly the target of nearly half of TCRs that are spike-specific. The CD4 TCRs associated with vaccination extended across spike and predominated at 160-218 and 743-854. Receipt of two AZD1222 doses was followed by a rise in Spike-specific TCR breadth and depth. Females outnumbered males among donors, who were mostly white British; clonal diversity was possibly underestimated.

Repertoires were generated with immunoSEQ multiplex PCR, while TCRdb's copy carries only in-frame clones and drops some. The top ten hold around 0.85% of the sample, which has 130,000 or so clones, roughly 93% seen once. As for this clone: The target antigen is unknown.

The sequences come from peripheral blood, collected on day 0 of MenACWY control vaccination. This sequence was found in an adult in good health.

The CDR3 spells CASSTTGQGASSSYNSPLHF. In DNA, the CDR3 is TGTGCCAGCTCCACAACGGGACAGGGGGCTTCGAGCTCCTATAATTCACCCCTCCACTTT. The rearrangement uses TRBV9 and TRBJ1-6; TRBD1 matches 12 bases. J gave up 0 bases and V 7 bases, and 14 bases lay outside the gene matches. CDR1 and CDR2 (germline): SGDLS, YYNGEE. This CDR3 has 20 residues.